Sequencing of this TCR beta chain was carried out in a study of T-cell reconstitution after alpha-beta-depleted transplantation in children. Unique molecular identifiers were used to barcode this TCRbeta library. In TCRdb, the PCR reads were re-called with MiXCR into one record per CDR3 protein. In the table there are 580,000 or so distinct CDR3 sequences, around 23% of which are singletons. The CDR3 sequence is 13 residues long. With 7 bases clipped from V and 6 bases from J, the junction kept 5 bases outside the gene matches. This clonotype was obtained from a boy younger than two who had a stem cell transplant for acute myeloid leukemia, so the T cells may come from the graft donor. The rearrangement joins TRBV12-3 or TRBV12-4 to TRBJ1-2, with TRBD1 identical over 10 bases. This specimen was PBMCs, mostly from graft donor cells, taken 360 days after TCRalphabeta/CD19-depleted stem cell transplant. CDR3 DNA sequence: TGTGCCAGCAATGGGGGACAGGGGAATGGCTACACCTTC. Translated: CASNGGQGNGYTF.